This T cell receptor beta chain comes out of a study of shared clonotypes between healthy human individuals. The material for each subset, its genomic DNA, was split evenly across several immunoSEQ plates. TCRdb keeps only in-frame clones here, not all; method: immunoSEQ multiplex PCR. The data show roughly 96,000 clones, with about 45% seen just once and around 15% held by the top ten. CDR3 length: 14 amino acids. Trimming left V 6 bases short and J 3 bases short, with 11 bases between. CDR1 and CDR2 from the germline V gene are SNHLY and FYNNEI. The chain uses TRBV2 and TRBJ2-2; D not resolved. Sequencing was carried out using PBMCs. The TCR sequence derives from a woman aged 35 to 49 in good health. Some clones in this sample may be carry-over from other donors' samples. The CDR3: CASSTSTDTGELFF. In DNA form, the CDR3 reads TGTGCCAGCAGCACATCGACTGACACCGGGGAGCTGTTTTTT.